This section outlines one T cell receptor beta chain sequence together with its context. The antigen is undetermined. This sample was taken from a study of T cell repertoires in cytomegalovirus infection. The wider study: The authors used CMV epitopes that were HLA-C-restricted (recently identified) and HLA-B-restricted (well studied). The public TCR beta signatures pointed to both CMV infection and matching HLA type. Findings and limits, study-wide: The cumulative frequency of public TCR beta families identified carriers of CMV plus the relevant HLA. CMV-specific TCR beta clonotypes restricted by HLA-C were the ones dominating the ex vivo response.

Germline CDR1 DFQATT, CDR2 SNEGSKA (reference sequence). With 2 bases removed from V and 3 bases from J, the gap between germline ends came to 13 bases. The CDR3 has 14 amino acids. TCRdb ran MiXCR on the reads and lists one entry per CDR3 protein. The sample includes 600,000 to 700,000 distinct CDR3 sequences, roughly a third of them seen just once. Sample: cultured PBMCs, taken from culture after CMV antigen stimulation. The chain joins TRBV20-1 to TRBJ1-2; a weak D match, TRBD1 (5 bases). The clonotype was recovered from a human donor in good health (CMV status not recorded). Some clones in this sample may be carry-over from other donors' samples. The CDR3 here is CSARTGTVDYGYTF. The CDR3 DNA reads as TGCAGTGCTAGAACCGGGACGGTAGACTATGGCTACACCTTC.